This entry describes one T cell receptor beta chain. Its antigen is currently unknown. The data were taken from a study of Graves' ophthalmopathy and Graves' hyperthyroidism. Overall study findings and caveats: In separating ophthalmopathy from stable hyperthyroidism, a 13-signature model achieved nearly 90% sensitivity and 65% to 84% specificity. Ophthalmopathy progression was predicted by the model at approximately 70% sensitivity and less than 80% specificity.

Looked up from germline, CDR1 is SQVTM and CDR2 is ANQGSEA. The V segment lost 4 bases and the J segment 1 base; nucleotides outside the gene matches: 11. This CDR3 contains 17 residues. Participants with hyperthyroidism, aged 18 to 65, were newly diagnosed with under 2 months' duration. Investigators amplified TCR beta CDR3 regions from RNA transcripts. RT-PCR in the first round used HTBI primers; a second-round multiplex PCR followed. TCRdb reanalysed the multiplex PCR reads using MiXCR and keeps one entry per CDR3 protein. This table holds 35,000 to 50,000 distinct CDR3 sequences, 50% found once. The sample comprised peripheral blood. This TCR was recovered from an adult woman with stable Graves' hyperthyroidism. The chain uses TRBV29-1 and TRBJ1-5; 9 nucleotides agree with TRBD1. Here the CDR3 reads CSVARTGEGESNQPQHF. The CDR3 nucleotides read TGCAGCGTTGCCCGGACAGGGGAAGGGGAAAGCAATCAGCCCCAGCATTTT.